This T cell receptor beta chain was captured in a study of CD8+ T cells in alopecia areata. Overall study context: Treated patients were given oral tofacitinib, which was dosed at 5 to 10 mg twice daily.

Punch biopsies of lesional scalp, plus peripheral blood, were taken from alopecia areata patients. The authors sorted CD4+ and CD8+ T cells from PBMCs. RNA extraction and reverse transcription yielded cDNA as sequencing template. Profiled with immunoSEQ multiplex PCR; TCRdb holds only in-frame clones, not every one. The sample yields more than 95,000 clones, roughly two fifths seen once. Sequencing was carried out using CD4+ T cells sorted from blood. This TCR was recovered from a human donor with alopecia areata.

This CDR3 is CASSYGGLYEQYF. CDR3 in DNA: TGTGCCAGCAGTTACGGGGGTCTCTACGAGCAGTACTTC. V gene TRBV6-5 combines with J gene TRBJ2-7; the D call may be TRBD1 or TRBD2 (5 bases each). CDR1 and CDR2 (germline): MNHEY, SVGAGI. V lost 2 bases to trimming and J lost 3 bases, with 8 bases between them. The CDR3 runs 13 residues.